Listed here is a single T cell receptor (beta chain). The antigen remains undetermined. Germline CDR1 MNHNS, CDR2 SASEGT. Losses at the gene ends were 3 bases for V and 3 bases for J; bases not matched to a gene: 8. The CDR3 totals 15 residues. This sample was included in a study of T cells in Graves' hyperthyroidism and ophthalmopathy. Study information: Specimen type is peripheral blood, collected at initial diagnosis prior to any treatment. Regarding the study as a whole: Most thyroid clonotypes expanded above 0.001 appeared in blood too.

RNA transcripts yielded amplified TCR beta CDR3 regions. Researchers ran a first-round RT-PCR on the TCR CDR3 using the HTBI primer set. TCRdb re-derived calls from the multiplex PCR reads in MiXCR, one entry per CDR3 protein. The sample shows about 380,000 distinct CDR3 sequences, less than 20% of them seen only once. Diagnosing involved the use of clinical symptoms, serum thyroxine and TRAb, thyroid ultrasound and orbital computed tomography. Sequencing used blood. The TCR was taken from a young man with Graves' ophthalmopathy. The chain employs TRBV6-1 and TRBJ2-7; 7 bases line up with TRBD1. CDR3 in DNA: TGTGCCAGCAGTGAGAGGGACAGCTACTTCTACGAGCAGTACTTC. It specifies CASSERDSYFYEQYF.